Detailed here is one TCR beta chain. Its specificity is unknown. The data belong to a study of OX40 agonist ivuxolimab in advanced cancers. As for the study in general: Eligibility admitted prior anti-PD-1, anti-PD-L1 or anti-CTLA-4 therapy; about 40% had some.

Study outcomes and limitations: Certain nonresponding patients likewise had low normalized T-cell clonal expansion. Undetermined was the antigen specificity of the expanded peripheral T cells.

TCRdb's table, derived via immunoSEQ multiplex PCR, lists solely in-frame clones and lacks some. Of some 30,000 clones listed, 87% are singletons. Unmatched junction bases numbered 9, after V lost 4 bases and J lost 0 bases. Germline CDR1 and CDR2: SGDLS and YYNGEE. CDR3 size: 16 residues. This material consisted of CD4+ or CD8+ T cells sorted from blood, taken in a trial of the OX40 agonist ivuxolimab. The gene calls are TRBV9 and TRBJ1-1; 7 bases map to TRBD1. The TCR originated in an adult with an advanced solid tumor such as melanoma, head and neck, liver or kidney cancer. CDR3 bases: TGTGCCAGCAGCACAGGGGTTCTACTCATGAACACTGAAGCTTTCTTT. It encodes CASSTGVLLMNTEAFF.